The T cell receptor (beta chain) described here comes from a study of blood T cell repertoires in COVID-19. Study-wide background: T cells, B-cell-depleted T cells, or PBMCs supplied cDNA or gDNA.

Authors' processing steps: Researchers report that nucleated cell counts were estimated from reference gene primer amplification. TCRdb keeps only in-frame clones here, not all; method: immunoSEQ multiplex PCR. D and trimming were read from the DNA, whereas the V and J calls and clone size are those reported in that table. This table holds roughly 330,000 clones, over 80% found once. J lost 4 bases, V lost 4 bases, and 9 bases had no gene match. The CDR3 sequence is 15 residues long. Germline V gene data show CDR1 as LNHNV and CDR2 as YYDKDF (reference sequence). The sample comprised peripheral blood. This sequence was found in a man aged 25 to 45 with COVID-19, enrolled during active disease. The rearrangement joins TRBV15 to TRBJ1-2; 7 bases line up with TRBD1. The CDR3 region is CATSKLQTGVYGYTF. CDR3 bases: TGTGCCACCAGCAAACTACAAACAGGGGTCTATGGCTACACCTTC.